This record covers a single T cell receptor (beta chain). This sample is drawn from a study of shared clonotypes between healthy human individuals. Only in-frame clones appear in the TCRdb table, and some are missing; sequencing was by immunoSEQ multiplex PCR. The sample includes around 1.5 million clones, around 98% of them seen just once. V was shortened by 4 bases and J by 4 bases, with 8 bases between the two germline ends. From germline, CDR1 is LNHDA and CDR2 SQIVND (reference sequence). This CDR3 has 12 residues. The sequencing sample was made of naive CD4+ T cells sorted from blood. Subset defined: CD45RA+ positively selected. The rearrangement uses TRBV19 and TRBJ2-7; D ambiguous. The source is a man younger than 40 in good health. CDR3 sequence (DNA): TGTGCCAGTAGTACCAATGGTTACGAGCAGTACTTC. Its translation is CASSTNGYEQYF.